The clone carrying this T cell receptor (beta chain) has only one observation. Its specificity is unknown. One base away lies a much larger clone, so this may be a sequencing read error. TCR alpha and beta CDR3 regions were amplified from RNA using iRepertoire nested multiplex PCR. Input was roughly 95-400 ng of tissue mRNA or PBMC total RNA. TCRdb analysed the multiplex PCR reads with MiXCR anew, one entry per CDR3 protein. Of under 200,000 distinct CDR3 sequences in the sample, more than 35% are singletons; the top ten hold roughly 5.4%. V dropped 2 bases and J dropped 4 bases, with 11 bases sitting between them. Germline assignment: CDR1 MGHRA and CDR2 YSYEKL. The CDR3 length is 14 residues. This record comes from a study of glioma-infiltrating T cells. Whole-study findings and limits: Gliomas, especially low-grade, showed above-expected tissue-blood divergence; non-neoplastic patients showed below.

The sequence derives from a human donor with low-grade glioma or glioblastoma, undergoing nonglioma brain surgery, or in good health (not recorded which). Specimen: glioma tissue, nonneoplastic brain tissue, or PBMCs (not recorded which). This chain uses TRBV4-1 with TRBJ1-1; the D gene is possibly TRBD1 (6 bases). CDR3 in amino acids: CASSQTGFVTEAFF. CDR3 DNA sequence: TGCGCCAGCAGCCAAACAGGGTTTGTCACTGAAGCTTTCTTT.